This T cell receptor beta chain was sequenced during a study of T cell responses to AZD1222 COVID-19 vaccine. General study results and limits: Nearly half of spike-specific TCRs reportedly go after variant regions that carry no mutations. Spike-specific TCR breadth and depth both grew after two AZD1222 doses.

Note on this clone: Its antigen is currently unknown.

Trimming shortened V by 2 bases and J by 6 bases, and 16 bases separated the two germline ends. This CDR3 comprises 15 residues. CDR1 LNHDA and CDR2 SQIVND come from the germline V gene (reference sequence). Libraries were prepared by immunoSEQ multiplex PCR; TCRdb keeps only in-frame clonotypes and omits some of them. The repertoire holds about 150,000 clones, with about 86% as singletons. The starting material was peripheral blood, obtained 28 days after the second AZD1222 dose. This clonotype was obtained from an adult who received the AZD1222 COVID-19 vaccine. The chain uses TRBV19 and TRBJ1-1; a weak D match, TRBD1 (6 bases). The CDR3 loop is CASSIFNRARPEAFF. CDR3 sequence (DNA): TGTGCCAGTAGTATATTCAACAGGGCTAGGCCTGAAGCTTTCTTT.